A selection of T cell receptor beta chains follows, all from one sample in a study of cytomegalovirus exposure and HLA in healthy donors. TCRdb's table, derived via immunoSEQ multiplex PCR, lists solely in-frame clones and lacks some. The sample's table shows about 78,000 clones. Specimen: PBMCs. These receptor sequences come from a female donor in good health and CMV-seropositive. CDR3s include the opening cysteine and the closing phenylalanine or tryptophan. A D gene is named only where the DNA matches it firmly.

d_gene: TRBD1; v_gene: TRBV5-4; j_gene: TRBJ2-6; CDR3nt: TGTGCCAGCAGCCCGGGACAGCTACACTCTGGGGCCAACGTCCTGACTTTC; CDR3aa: CASSPGQLHSGANVLTF
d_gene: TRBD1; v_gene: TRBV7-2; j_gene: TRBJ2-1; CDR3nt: TGTGCCAGCAGCCCTGACAGGGTTAATGAGCAGTTCTTC; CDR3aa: CASSPDRVNEQFF
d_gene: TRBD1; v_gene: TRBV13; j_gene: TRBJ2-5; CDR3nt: TGTGCCAGCAGCTTAGCAAAACAGGGGGCCCCGAAAGAGACCCAGTACTTC; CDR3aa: CASSLAKQGAPKETQYF
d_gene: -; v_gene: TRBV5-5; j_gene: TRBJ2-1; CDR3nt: TGTGCCAGCAGCTTACTTTCAGGGATTACCTACAATGAGCAGTTCTTC; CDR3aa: CASSLLSGITYNEQFF
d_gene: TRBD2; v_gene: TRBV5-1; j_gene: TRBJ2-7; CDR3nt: TGCGCCAGCAGACACGGAGCGGGAGGGCCTTCATCCTACGAGCAGTACTTC; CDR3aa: CASRHGAGGPSSYEQYF
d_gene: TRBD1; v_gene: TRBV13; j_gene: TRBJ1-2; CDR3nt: TGTGCCAGCAGCCCCGTTGGGGACAGGGGGACACTTGTGGGCTACACCTTC; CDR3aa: CASSPVGDRGTLVGYTF
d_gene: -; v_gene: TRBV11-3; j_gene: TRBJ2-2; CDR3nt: TGTGCCAGCAGCTTAGGGGGGGCCGGGGAGCTGTTTTTT; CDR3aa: CASSLGGAGELFF
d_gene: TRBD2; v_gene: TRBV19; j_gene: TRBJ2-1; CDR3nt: TGTGCCAGTAGTATAGGGCAGGGAGGGTTCAACAATGAGCAGTTCTTC; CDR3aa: CASSIGQGGFNNEQFF
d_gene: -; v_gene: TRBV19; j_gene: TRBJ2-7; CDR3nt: TGTGCCAGTAGCCAGGGAAAGGCCTACGAGCAGTACTTC; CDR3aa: CASSQGKAYEQYF
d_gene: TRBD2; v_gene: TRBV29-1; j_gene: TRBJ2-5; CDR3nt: TGCAGCATTGACGCTAGCGGGAGTCAGTACGGAGAGACCCAGTACTTC; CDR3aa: CSIDASGSQYGETQYF
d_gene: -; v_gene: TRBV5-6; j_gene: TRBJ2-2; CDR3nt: TGTGCCAGCAGCTCGTACACCGGGGAGCTGTTTTTT; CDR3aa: CASSSYTGELFF
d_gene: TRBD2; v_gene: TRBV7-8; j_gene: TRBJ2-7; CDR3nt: TGTGCCAGCAGCTTGGGTCTTGGGAGGGCCGGTTACGAGCAGTACTTC; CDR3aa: CASSLGLGRAGYEQYF
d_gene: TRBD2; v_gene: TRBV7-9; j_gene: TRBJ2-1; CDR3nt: TGTGCCAGCAGCTGGACTAGCGGGGGGCACAATGAGCAGTTCTTC; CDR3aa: CASSWTSGGHNEQFF
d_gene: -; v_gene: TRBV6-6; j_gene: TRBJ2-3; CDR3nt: TGTGCCAGCAGTTACCCCTCGCGGGGAGATACGCAGTATTTT; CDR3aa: CASSYPSRGDTQYF
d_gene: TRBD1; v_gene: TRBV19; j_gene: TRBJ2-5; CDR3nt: TGTGCCAGTAGTATCGGACAGGGGGCTATACAAGAGACCCAGTACTTC; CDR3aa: CASSIGQGAIQETQYF
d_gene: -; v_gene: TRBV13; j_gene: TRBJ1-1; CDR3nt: TGTGCCAGCAGCTTTTCTAGAGGTGAAGCTTTCTTT; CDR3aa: CASSFSRGEAFF
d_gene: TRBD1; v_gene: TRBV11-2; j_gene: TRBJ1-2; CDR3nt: TGTGCCAGCAGCTTAGGGGAAGGACAGGCTAACTTC; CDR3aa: CASSLGEGQANF
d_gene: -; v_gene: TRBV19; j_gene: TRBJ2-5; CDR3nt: TGTGCCAGTAGAGGCCAGGGAAAAGAGACCCAGTACTTC; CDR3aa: CASRGQGKETQYF
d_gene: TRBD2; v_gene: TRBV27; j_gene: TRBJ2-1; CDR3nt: TGTGCCAGCAGTTTGCGGGAGAGGAGCAATGAGCAGTTCTTC; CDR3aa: CASSLRERSNEQFF
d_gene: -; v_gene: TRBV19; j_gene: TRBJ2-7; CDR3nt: TGTGCCAGTAGTATGCCCAGGCGACCCTACGAGCAGTACTTC; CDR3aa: CASSMPRRPYEQYF
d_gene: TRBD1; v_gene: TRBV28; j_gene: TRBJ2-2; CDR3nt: TGTGCCAGCAGTCGGGACAGGGTGGGAGCCGGGGAGCTGTTTTTT; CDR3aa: CASSRDRVGAGELFF
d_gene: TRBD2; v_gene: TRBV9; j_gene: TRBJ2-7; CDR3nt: TGTGCCAGCAGCGTAGGCCCAGCGGGAGAAGAGCAGTACTTC; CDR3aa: CASSVGPAGEEQYF
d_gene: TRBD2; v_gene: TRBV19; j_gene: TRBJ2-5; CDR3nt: TGTGCCAGTAGTTCCTTAGCGGGGCCCAGGACCCAGTACTTC; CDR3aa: CASSSLAGPRTQYF
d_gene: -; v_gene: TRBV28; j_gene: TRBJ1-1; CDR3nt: TGTGCCAGCAGTGAGAGAGCTGAAGCTTTCTTT; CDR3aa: CASSERAEAFF
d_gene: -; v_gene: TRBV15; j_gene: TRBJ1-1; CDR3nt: TGTGCCACCAGCAGAGTGAAGGGATTGGACACTGAAGATTTCTTT; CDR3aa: CATSRVKGLDTEDFF
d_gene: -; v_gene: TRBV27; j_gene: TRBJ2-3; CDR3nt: TGTGCCAGCAGTTTGGGGGCCATCACAGATACGCAGTATTTT; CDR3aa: CASSLGAITDTQYF
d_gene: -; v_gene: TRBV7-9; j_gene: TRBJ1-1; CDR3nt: TGTGCCAGCAGCTTAAGTCGCGTGAACACTGAAGCTTTCTTT; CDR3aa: CASSLSRVNTEAFF
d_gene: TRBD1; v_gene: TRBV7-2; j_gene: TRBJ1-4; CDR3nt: TGTGCCAGCAGCGCCATGGACAGGACAGGGGGCGAAAAACTGTTTTTT; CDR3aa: CASSAMDRTGGEKLFF
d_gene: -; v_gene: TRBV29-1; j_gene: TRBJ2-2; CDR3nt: TGCAGCGTTAGAACACAGGGCCCGAACACCGGGGAGCTGTTTTTT; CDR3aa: CSVRTQGPNTGELFF
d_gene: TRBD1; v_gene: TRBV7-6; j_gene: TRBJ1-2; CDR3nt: TGTGCCAGCAGCCGACAGGGGTTCTATGGCTACACCTTC; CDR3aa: CASSRQGFYGYTF
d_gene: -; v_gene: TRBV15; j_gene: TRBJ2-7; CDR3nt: TGTGCCACCAGCAGCGGGGGCGAGCAGTACTTC; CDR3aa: CATSSGGEQYF
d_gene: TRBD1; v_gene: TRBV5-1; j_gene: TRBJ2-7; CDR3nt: TGCGCCAGCAGCTTGGGTACCGGGACAGTAAATTACGAGCAGTACTTC; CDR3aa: CASSLGTGTVNYEQYF
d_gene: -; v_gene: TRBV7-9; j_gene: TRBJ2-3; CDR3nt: TGTGCCAGCAGCTTAGACCTCAGGGGACGGAGCACAGATACGCAGTATTTT; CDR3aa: CASSLDLRGRSTDTQYF
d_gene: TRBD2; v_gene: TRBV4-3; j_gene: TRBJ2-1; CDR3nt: TGCGCCAGCAGCCAACAACTAGCGGGAACCAATGAGCAGTTCTTC; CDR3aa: CASSQQLAGTNEQFF
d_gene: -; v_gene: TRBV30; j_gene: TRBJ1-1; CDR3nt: TGTGCCTGGAGGGCCGGCAGGGGTTCGAACACTGAAGCTTTCTTT; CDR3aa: CAWRAGRGSNTEAFF
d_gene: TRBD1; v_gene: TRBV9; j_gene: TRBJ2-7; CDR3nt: TGTGCCAGCAGCGTAGCTGGGACAGGAACCTCCGAGCAGTACTTC; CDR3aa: CASSVAGTGTSEQYF
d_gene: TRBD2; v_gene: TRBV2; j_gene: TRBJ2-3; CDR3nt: TGTGCCAGCAGTGGGGGACTAGCGGGAGTTGGTACGCAGTATTTT; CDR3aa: CASSGGLAGVGTQYF